This TCR beta chain comes out of a study of blood T cell repertoires in COVID-19. Repertoires were generated with immunoSEQ multiplex PCR, while TCRdb's copy carries only in-frame clones and drops some. The sample includes approximately 200,000 clones, roughly 86% of them seen just once. There are 14 residues in the CDR3. Trimming at V came to 5 bases and at J to 5 bases, leaving 4 bases not matched to a gene. The germline V gene encodes CDR1 MDHEN and CDR2 SYDVKM. V gene TRBV28 combines with J gene TRBJ1-2; TRBD1 matches 11 bases. The TCR comes from a woman younger than 45 who had recovered from COVID-19. Sequenced input: PBMCs or T cells enriched from blood (not recorded which). CDR3 nucleotide sequence: TGTGCCAGCAGTCAGGACAGGGGGCAATATGGCTACACCTTC. It yields the protein CASSQDRGQYGYTF.